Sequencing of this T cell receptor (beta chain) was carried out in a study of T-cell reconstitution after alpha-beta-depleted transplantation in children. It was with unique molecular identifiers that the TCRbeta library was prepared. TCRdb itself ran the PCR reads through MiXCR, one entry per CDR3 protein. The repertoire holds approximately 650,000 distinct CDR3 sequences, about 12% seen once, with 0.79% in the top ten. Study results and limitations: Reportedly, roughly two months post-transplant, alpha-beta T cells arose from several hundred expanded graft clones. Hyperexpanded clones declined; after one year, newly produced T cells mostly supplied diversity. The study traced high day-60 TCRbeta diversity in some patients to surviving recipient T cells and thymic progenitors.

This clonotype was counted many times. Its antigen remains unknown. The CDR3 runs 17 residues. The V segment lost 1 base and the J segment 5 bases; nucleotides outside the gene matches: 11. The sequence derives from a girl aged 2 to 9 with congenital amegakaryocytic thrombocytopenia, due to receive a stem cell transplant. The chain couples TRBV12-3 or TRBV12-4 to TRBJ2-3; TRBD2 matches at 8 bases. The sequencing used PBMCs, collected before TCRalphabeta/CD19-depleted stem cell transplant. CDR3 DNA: TGTGCCAGCAGTTTAGACCCTGGACTAGCTTCACGAGATACGCAGTATTTT. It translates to CASSLDPGLASRDTQYF.